This is a list of T cell receptor beta chains from one sample in a study of T cell responses to AZD1222 COVID-19 vaccine. The assay was immunoSEQ multiplex PCR, and TCRdb's table has in-frame clones only and misses some. The table includes 130,000 or so clones, around 91% detected once. The sample here was peripheral blood, taken on day 0 of AZD1222 vaccination. Source of these receptors: an adult in good health. The CDR3 runs from the conserved cysteine through the conserved F or W. The order of the fields is CDR3 DNA, CDR3 protein, V gene, D gene, clone size, J gene. D genes are given only for firm matches. Size tells how often a clone was seen (once, few, many) or the class of an expanded clone, and some rows leave it out.

CDR3nt: TGTGCCAGCAGCCTGAGAGGGGGTGTTGGGGAAAAACTGTTTTTT
CDR3aa: CASSLRGGVGEKLFF
v_gene: TRBV27
d_gene: .
abundance: .
j_gene: TRBJ1-4

CDR3nt: TGCGCCAGCAGCCAAGAACTTGTGAACACCGGGGAGCTGTTTTTT
CDR3aa: CASSQELVNTGELFF
v_gene: TRBV4-3
d_gene: .
abundance: .
j_gene: TRBJ2-2

CDR3nt: TGTGCCAGCAGCTTGCCGGGGGATAGCTATGGCTACACCTTC
CDR3aa: CASSLPGDSYGYTF
v_gene: TRBV5-8
d_gene: .
abundance: .
j_gene: TRBJ1-2

CDR3nt: TGTGCCAGTAGTATAGAGGAGGGGAGGTACACCGGGGAGCTGTTTTTT
CDR3aa: CASSIEEGRYTGELFF
v_gene: TRBV19
d_gene: .
abundance: .
j_gene: TRBJ2-2

CDR3nt: TGTGCCAGCAGCCATTTATACGGATCCGAAAATGTAAACACCATATATTTT
CDR3aa: CASSHLYGSENVNTIYF
v_gene: TRBV3-1/TRBV3-2
d_gene: .
abundance: .
j_gene: TRBJ1-3

CDR3nt: TGTGCCACCAGCCCCGACACTACTCGCTATGGCTACACCTTC
CDR3aa: CATSPDTTRYGYTF
v_gene: TRBV24-1
d_gene: .
abundance: once
j_gene: TRBJ1-2

CDR3nt: TGTGCCAGCAGCGTGGGGCCAGGGGGCGAGGGCTATGGCTACACCTTC
CDR3aa: CASSVGPGGEGYGYTF
v_gene: TRBV9
d_gene: TRBD1
abundance: .
j_gene: TRBJ1-2

CDR3nt: TGTGCCAGCAATAGGGACGGTCGGGGCTACACCTTC
CDR3aa: CASNRDGRGYTF
v_gene: TRBV2
d_gene: .
abundance: .
j_gene: TRBJ1-2

CDR3nt: TGTGCCAGCAGCCCCGAAGACAGACAGGCTTTCTTT
CDR3aa: CASSPEDRQAFF
v_gene: TRBV7-9
d_gene: .
abundance: .
j_gene: TRBJ1-1

CDR3nt: TGTGCCAGTAGTATAGGAGGACAGATATTCAATCAGCCCCAGCATTTT
CDR3aa: CASSIGGQIFNQPQHF
v_gene: TRBV19
d_gene: .
abundance: .
j_gene: TRBJ1-5

CDR3nt: TGTGCCAGTAGTATAGATAGCTACTCCTACAATGAGCAGTTCTTC
CDR3aa: CASSIDSYSYNEQFF
v_gene: TRBV19
d_gene: .
abundance: few
j_gene: TRBJ2-1

CDR3nt: TGCGCCAGCAGCCAAGGAGTGGTCCAACTAGCGGGAGGGGAGGATACGCAGTATTTT
CDR3aa: CASSQGVVQLAGGEDTQYF
v_gene: TRBV4-1
d_gene: TRBD2
abundance: .
j_gene: TRBJ2-3

CDR3nt: TGTGCCAGCAGTTCCGGCGGGAGGCCGTACAATGAGCAGTTCTTC
CDR3aa: CASSSGGRPYNEQFF
v_gene: TRBV27
d_gene: TRBD2
abundance: .
j_gene: TRBJ2-1

CDR3nt: TGTGCCAGCAGCCCCGGACAGGGAAGGAACACTGAAGCTTTCTTT
CDR3aa: CASSPGQGRNTEAFF
v_gene: TRBV7-9
d_gene: TRBD1
abundance: .
j_gene: TRBJ1-1

CDR3nt: TGTGCCAGCAGTGAGGGGAGTCGGGGTGAAGCTTTCTTT
CDR3aa: CASSEGSRGEAFF
v_gene: TRBV6-1
d_gene: .
abundance: .
j_gene: TRBJ1-1

CDR3nt: TGCGCCAGCAGCTTGTCTAGCGGGGGGCTCTACAATGAGCAGTTCTTC
CDR3aa: CASSLSSGGLYNEQFF
v_gene: TRBV5-1
d_gene: TRBD2
abundance: .
j_gene: TRBJ2-1

CDR3nt: TGTGCCAGCAGTTACTCGGTCCCCGGGCTGCGCTATGGCTACACCTTC
CDR3aa: CASSYSVPGLRYGYTF
v_gene: TRBV6-5
d_gene: .
abundance: .
j_gene: TRBJ1-2

CDR3nt: TGTGCCAGCTCACAAGGGGGGACAGGGTTCAATCAGCCCCAGCATTTT
CDR3aa: CASSQGGTGFNQPQHF
v_gene: TRBV18
d_gene: TRBD1
abundance: .
j_gene: TRBJ1-5

CDR3nt: TGTGCCTGGAGGAGAATTGGGACATCGGCTGGCTACACCTTC
CDR3aa: CAWRRIGTSAGYTF
v_gene: TRBV30
d_gene: .
abundance: .
j_gene: TRBJ1-2

CDR3nt: TGTGCCAGCAGTGGCGGGGGAGATAGCAATCAGCCCCAGCATTTT
CDR3aa: CASSGGGDSNQPQHF
v_gene: TRBV6-2/TRBV6-3
d_gene: .
abundance: .
j_gene: TRBJ1-5

CDR3nt: TGTGCCTGGAGTGTTCCCCTCAGCACGAACACCGGGGAGCTGTTTTTT
CDR3aa: CAWSVPLSTNTGELFF
v_gene: TRBV30
d_gene: .
abundance: .
j_gene: TRBJ2-2

CDR3nt: TGTGCCAGCAGTTACTCCTGGGGGCGAACCTACGAGCAGTACTTC
CDR3aa: CASSYSWGRTYEQYF
v_gene: TRBV6-5
d_gene: .
abundance: .
j_gene: TRBJ2-7

CDR3nt: TGTGCCAGCAGCCCCTCGGGTAGCGGGGAGACCCAGTACTTC
CDR3aa: CASSPSGSGETQYF
v_gene: TRBV3-1/TRBV3-2
d_gene: TRBD2
abundance: .
j_gene: TRBJ2-5

CDR3nt: TGTGCCAGCAGTACAACAGCAAATGAGCAGTTCTTC
CDR3aa: CASSTTANEQFF
v_gene: TRBV27
d_gene: .
abundance: .
j_gene: TRBJ2-1

CDR3nt: TGCGCCAGCAGCAGGGATAGCAATCAGCCCCAGCATTTT
CDR3aa: CASSRDSNQPQHF
v_gene: TRBV10-1
d_gene: .
abundance: .
j_gene: TRBJ1-5

CDR3nt: TGTGCCAGCAGTAGGCCAGGACACAATCAGCCCCAGCATTTT
CDR3aa: CASSRPGHNQPQHF
v_gene: TRBV6-5
d_gene: .
abundance: .
j_gene: TRBJ1-5

CDR3nt: TGTGCCAGCAGTGAAGATCGAGGTGGCTACACCTTC
CDR3aa: CASSEDRGGYTF
v_gene: TRBV6-1
d_gene: .
abundance: .
j_gene: TRBJ1-2

CDR3nt: TGTGCCAGCAGTTACTCGAGACAGGGGTACTTTGGCTACACCTTC
CDR3aa: CASSYSRQGYFGYTF
v_gene: TRBV6-5
d_gene: TRBD1
abundance: .
j_gene: TRBJ1-2

CDR3nt: TGTGCCAGCAGTTACGCCGGCTCTGGGGCCAACGTCCTGACTTTC
CDR3aa: CASSYAGSGANVLTF
v_gene: TRBV6-5
d_gene: .
abundance: .
j_gene: TRBJ2-6

CDR3nt: TGTGCCAGCAGCCCCGGACAGGGTGTGGTGGCTTTCTTT
CDR3aa: CASSPGQGVVAFF
v_gene: TRBV7-9
d_gene: TRBD1
abundance: .
j_gene: TRBJ1-1

CDR3nt: TGTGCCAGCTCACGGTCGGTAGACAGCGGCTACACCTTC
CDR3aa: CASSRSVDSGYTF
v_gene: TRBV18
d_gene: .
abundance: few
j_gene: TRBJ1-2

CDR3nt: TGTGCCAGCAGGCCTGCAACAGGGTATGGCTACACCTTC
CDR3aa: CASRPATGYGYTF
v_gene: TRBV28
d_gene: .
abundance: .
j_gene: TRBJ1-2

CDR3nt: TGTGCCAGCAGCTTGTGGGGCTCTGGAAACACCATATATTTT
CDR3aa: CASSLWGSGNTIYF
v_gene: TRBV7-8
d_gene: .
abundance: .
j_gene: TRBJ1-3

CDR3nt: TGTGCCAGCAGCCAAGCAAGCGAAGGAGACATTCAGTACTTC
CDR3aa: CASSQASEGDIQYF
v_gene: TRBV3-1/TRBV3-2
d_gene: .
abundance: .
j_gene: TRBJ2-4

CDR3nt: TGTGCCAGCCAGACAGGGCTAGGATCACCCCTCCACTTT
CDR3aa: CASQTGLGSPLHF
v_gene: TRBV12-3/TRBV12-4
d_gene: TRBD1
abundance: .
j_gene: TRBJ1-6

CDR3nt: TGTGCCATCGGGACAGGGCGGCGGAGTGAAAAACTGTTTTTT
CDR3aa: CAIGTGRRSEKLFF
v_gene: TRBV2
d_gene: TRBD1
abundance: once
j_gene: TRBJ1-4

CDR3nt: TGTGCCAGCAGCTTGTCGGCGGCGCCCCAAGAGACCCAGTACTTC
CDR3aa: CASSLSAAPQETQYF
v_gene: TRBV5-6
d_gene: .
abundance: .
j_gene: TRBJ2-5

CDR3nt: TGTGCCAGCAGCTTAAGTCGGCCCTACAATGAGCAGTTCTTC
CDR3aa: CASSLSRPYNEQFF
v_gene: TRBV7-8
d_gene: .
abundance: .
j_gene: TRBJ2-1

CDR3nt: TGTGCCAGCAGCGGGGCCCCCTACAATGAGCAGTTCTTC
CDR3aa: CASSGAPYNEQFF
v_gene: TRBV11-2
d_gene: .
abundance: .
j_gene: TRBJ2-1

CDR3nt: TGTGCCAGCAGTGAATTGGGCGCGGGCCCAGGGAAGGATGAGCAGTTCTTC
CDR3aa: CASSELGAGPGKDEQFF
v_gene: TRBV25-1
d_gene: .
abundance: .
j_gene: TRBJ2-1

CDR3nt: TGTGCCAGTAGCCGTGGGGAGGGGCTGGGTCAGCCCCAGCATTTT
CDR3aa: CASSRGEGLGQPQHF
v_gene: TRBV19
d_gene: .
abundance: .
j_gene: TRBJ1-5

CDR3nt: TGCGCCAGCAGCTTGGGGCAGGACAGCAGCGGCTACACCTTC
CDR3aa: CASSLGQDSSGYTF
v_gene: TRBV5-1
d_gene: .
abundance: .
j_gene: TRBJ1-2

CDR3nt: TGTGCCAGGGGCCGGGACAGGGGGTTAGGTTATGGCTACACCTTC
CDR3aa: CARGRDRGLGYGYTF
v_gene: TRBV6-4
d_gene: TRBD1
abundance: .
j_gene: TRBJ1-2

CDR3nt: TGTGCCAGCAGTCCCGACAGGGCACTAAGCTACACCTTC
CDR3aa: CASSPDRALSYTF
v_gene: TRBV12-3/TRBV12-4
d_gene: TRBD1
abundance: .
j_gene: TRBJ1-2

CDR3nt: TGTGCCAGCAGTGGAAGGAGAAACACTGAAGCTTTCTTT
CDR3aa: CASSGRRNTEAFF
v_gene: TRBV25-1
d_gene: .
abundance: .
j_gene: TRBJ1-1

CDR3nt: TGTGCCAGCAGTCAACTGGGGGGAACCGGGATTTTGGGTCAGCCCCAGCATTTT
CDR3aa: CASSQLGGTGILGQPQHF
v_gene: TRBV6-6
d_gene: .
abundance: .
j_gene: TRBJ1-5